The entry that follows covers one T cell receptor beta chain sequence. Its target is unknown. The PCR used 60 Vbeta and 13 Jbeta primers. TCRdb keeps only in-frame clones here, not all; method: immunoSEQ multiplex PCR. The sample consists of about 140,000 clones, roughly 83% of them appearing once. V was cut by 2 bases and J by 4 bases, with 26 bases left in between. This CDR3 is built from 19 residues. Germline values: CDR1 KGHSH, CDR2 LQKENI. The sample belongs to a study of cytomegalovirus exposure and HLA in healthy donors. Overall study: There were 350 to 400 genotyped donors. Of these, roughly 80% fell in the genetic ancestry cluster associated with self-reported Caucasian donors. Whole-study findings and limits: A link between a missense DCLRE1C variant and TCR beta V- and J-gene trimming emerged from a later analysis. TRBV6-2, TRBV6-3 and other indistinguishable V segments were excluded. In a later analysis, common viral pathogens appeared linked to several of the most significant clusters.

This clonotype was sampled from a man aged 35-49 years in good health and CMV-seropositive. The sample comprised PBMCs. The chain joins TRBV18 to TRBJ1-2, with D unclear. The CDR3 DNA reads TGTGCCAGCTCACCAGTCACCGTGGCGGCAGCGCTTAAATTCTATGGCTACACCTTC. Residues: CASSPVTVAAALKFYGYTF.